This T cell receptor beta chain was sequenced in a study of OX40 agonist ivuxolimab in advanced cancers. Whole-study findings and limits: Both blood CD4+ and CD8+ T cells showed clonal growth by week 6 at 0.1 to 3.0 mg/kg.

The CDR3 extends over 15 amino acids. The germline gives CDR1 MNHEY, CDR2 SMNVEV (reference sequence). The V end was cut by 3 bases, the J end by 2 bases, with 14 bases between. Data came from immunoSEQ multiplex PCR; TCRdb stores just in-frame clones and leaves some out. The sample has about 68,000 clones; around four fifths are singletons. A word on this clone: Its antigen is as yet unknown.

The source of this sequence is an adult with an advanced solid tumor such as melanoma, head and neck, liver or kidney cancer. The chain combines TRBV27 with TRBJ2-7; possibly TRBD2 for D (7 bases). The sequencing used CD4+ or CD8+ T cells sorted from blood, collected in a trial of the OX40 agonist ivuxolimab. CDR3 sequence: CASSFRGGDPYEQYV. In DNA form, the CDR3 reads TGTGCCAGCAGTTTTCGAGGGGGGGACCCCTACGAGCAGTACGTC.